This TCR beta chain stems from a study of blood T cell repertoires in COVID-19 (dated by TCRdb to between 2020 and 2021). Regarding the complete study: Collaborator samples came from the United States, Italy and Spain and covered acute and convalescent phases of COVID-19. The prospective study material was composed of cDNA or gDNA derived from T cells, B-cell-depleted T cells, or PBMCs. The dataset comprised deeply sampled blood TCRbeta repertoires from subjects exposed to, actively infected with, or recovered from COVID-19. The repertoires were released in a freely available public database intended as a resource for research on the immune response to SARS-CoV-2. The samples were drawn from the first 160 participants of the ongoing ImmuneRACE study and from 950 to 1,500 subjects provided by 6 global collaborators. Sample metadata almost always included a de-identified subject ID, COVID-19 status, age in years and sex. Where HLA class I and class II types were available, the types were taken from metadata supplied by the sample provider, not from assay-based typing.

The collaborating institutions used their own protocols to collect whole blood in K2EDTA tubes. For TCRbeta analysis, collaborator samples were shipped as frozen whole blood, as isolated PBMCs, or as DNA extracted from either sample type. Reading from cysteine to phenylalanine, the CDR3 counts 16 amino acids. Only the CDR3 region is kept as DNA, spanning 48 bases read in frame from base 1. CDR1 SGHTA and CDR2 FQGNSA were looked up in the germline V gene. Trimming removed 1 base from V and 4 bases from J; the gene matches leave 6 bases unexplained. Points on this clone: Its antigen is currently not known. One base away there is no much larger clone; base qualities are not given.

TCRbeta CDR3 regions were amplified from genomic DNA by means of the immunoSEQ Assay, a bias-controlled multiplex PCR. In the original analysis: The number of nucleated cells in each sample was estimated from the amplification of reference gene primers within the assay. To quantify the absolute abundance of each unique TCRbeta CDR3 rearrangement, sequence reads were collapsed and filtered. For each sample, productive Simpson clonality was calculated by taking the square root of Simpson's diversity index across productive rearrangements. The clones in this table, taken by TCRdb from immuneACCESS, are in-frame only. Not every clone is retained; where verified, under half of the shortfall comes from an unresolved V gene, and the cause of the rest is unknown. Clone size and V and J calls were adopted from that table, with D and trimming inferred from the DNA. The sample table records about 70,000 clones; roughly 80% of these occur just once. The ten most abundant clones make up nearly 5% of the sample.

Overall results and qualifications from the work: How much clinical and demographic metadata was included differed by source and by participant, and the metadata was provided uncurated.

Here the chain combines TRBV7-2 and TRBJ1-4; 7 nucleotides in the junction match TRBD1. Sample: peripheral blood. This TCR came from a woman at least 80 years old with active or convalescent COVID-19. The bases are TGTGCCAGCAGCTTAGGTCCAGGGGGTTATAATGAAAAACTGTTTTTT. The translation is CASSLGPGGYNEKLFF. This CDR3, with the reference TRBV7-2 and TRBJ1-4 proteins standing in past its ends, gives the full variable domain GAGVSQSPSNKVTEKGKDVELRCDPISGHTALYWYRQSLGQGLEFLIYFQGNSAPDKSGLPSDRFSAERTGGSVSTLTIQRTQQEDSAVYLCASSLGPGGYNEKLFFGSGTQLSVL.